This is a list of T cell receptor beta chains from one sample in a study of graft-versus-host responses after intestinal transplantation. This table comes from immunoSEQ multiplex PCR, and its TCRdb copy is limited to in-frame clones, with some not included. The repertoire holds roughly 62,000 clones, with about 90% as singletons. Sample: PBMCs, taken less than 130 days after intestinal transplantation. Receptors were obtained from a human patient who received an intestinal transplant, so some T cells may come from the graft donor. CDR3s include the opening cysteine and the closing phenylalanine or tryptophan. A D gene is named only where the DNA matches it firmly.

J	V	D	CDR3	DNA
TRBJ2-3	TRBV6-7	TRBD1	CASSCVTGADTQYF	TGTGCCAGCAGTTGCGTCACAGGGGCAGATACGCAGTATTTT
TRBJ2-3	TRBV14	-	CASSQVRADTQYF	TGTGCCAGCAGCCAAGTCCGGGCAGATACGCAGTATTTT
TRBJ1-1	TRBV5-1	-	CASSSQGGTEAFF	TGCGCCAGCAGCTCCCAGGGAGGCACTGAAGCTTTCTTT
TRBJ1-4	TRBV5-5	-	CASSLEAVNEKLFF	TGTGCCAGCAGCTTGGAGGCGGTTAATGAAAAACTGTTTTTT
TRBJ2-1	TRBV29-1	TRBD1	CSVYPLQGAQDEQFF	TGCAGCGTTTATCCGTTACAGGGGGCGCAGGATGAGCAGTTCTTC
TRBJ2-1	TRBV2	-	CASRPGSIYNEQFF	TGTGCCAGCCGGCCAGGGTCGATCTACAATGAGCAGTTCTTC
TRBJ1-2	TRBV30	-	CAWSVGPRTGYGYTF	TGTGCCTGGAGTGTAGGACCTCGTACGGGGTATGGCTACACCTTC
TRBJ1-5	TRBV18	-	CASSPTTSRTNQPQHF	TGTGCCAGCTCACCTACGACATCCCGTACCAATCAGCCCCAGCATTTT
TRBJ1-1	TRBV5-1	-	CASSSEQGVGAFF	TGCGCCAGCAGCTCGGAACAGGGAGTGGGTGCTTTCTTT
TRBJ2-3	TRBV27	-	CASSPSTDTQYF	TGTGCCAGCAGTCCCAGCACAGATACGCAGTATTTT
TRBJ2-1	TRBV10-2	TRBD1	CASSLGQSSYNEQFF	TGCGCCAGCAGTCTGGGACAGAGCTCCTACAATGAGCAGTTCTTC
TRBJ1-6	TRBV27	-	CASSFLDNYNSPLHF	TGTGCCAGCAGTTTTTTAGATAACTATAATTCACCCCTCCACTTT
TRBJ2-2	TRBV27	TRBD1	CASSLSPGTGGYGELFF	TGTGCCAGCAGTTTATCCCCCGGGACAGGGGGATATGGGGAGCTGTTTTTT
TRBJ2-7	TRBV2	-	CASKGLFTHSYEQYF	TGTGCCAGCAAAGGACTTTTCACACACTCCTACGAGCAGTACTTC